These T cell receptor beta chains were read from a single sample in a study of blood T cell repertoires in COVID-19. TCRdb keeps only in-frame clones here, not all; method: immunoSEQ multiplex PCR. The table includes roughly 420,000 clones, around 89% detected once. The sample consisted of PBMCs or T cells enriched from blood (not recorded which). These receptor sequences come from a woman in her 30s with acute COVID-19. CDR3s include the opening cysteine and the closing phenylalanine or tryptophan. The D gene is left open where the match is weak. Expanded clones are given a class, and other clones once, few, many or no size at all.

clone size	D gene	V gene	J gene	CDR3 DNA	CDR3 protein
once	-	TRBV10-3	TRBJ2-1	TGTGCCATTTCGACAGGAGTTCCCGGGAATGAGCAGTTCTTC	CAISTGVPGNEQFF
once	-	TRBV7-3	TRBJ2-5	TGTGCCAGCAGCTTAGGCACAGGGAAGGAGACCCAGTACTTC	CASSLGTGKETQYF
-	-	TRBV5-1	TRBJ1-2	TGCGCCAGCAGCGTACCAGGGGTTCATGGCTACACCTTC	CASSVPGVHGYTF
-	-	TRBV10-3	TRBJ1-2	TGTGCCATCAGTGACAGTTCTAACTATGGCTACACCTTC	CAISDSSNYGYTF
once	TRBD2	TRBV4-2	TRBJ2-1	TGTGCCAGCAGCCAAGATGGGACTAGCGGGGGGACGAATGAGCAGTTCTTC	CASSQDGTSGGTNEQFF
once	-	TRBV5-1	TRBJ1-2	TGCGCCAGCAGCTTGGTAGGAGACTATGGCTACACCTTC	CASSLVGDYGYTF
-	-	TRBV25-1	TRBJ1-6	TGTGCCAGCAGTCCCCGCGGGGGGCAGCATAATTCACCCCTCCACTTT	CASSPRGGQHNSPLHF
-	TRBD2	TRBV7-3	TRBJ2-3	TGTGCCAGCAGCTTACACCGGACTAGCGGGGGGGCAGCAGATACGCAGTATTTT	CASSLHRTSGGAADTQYF
once	-	TRBV20-1	TRBJ2-7	TGCAGTGCTAGTAGCCCTAGCGACTACGAGCAGTACTTC	CSASSPSDYEQYF
-	TRBD2	TRBV28	TRBJ2-3	TGTGCCAGCAGTTTTCCCTCTAGCGGGGGGGCCTCTGGCACAGATACGCAGTATTTT	CASSFPSSGGASGTDTQYF
-	-	TRBV3-1/TRBV3-2	TRBJ1-1	TGTGCCAGCAGCCAAGCGACGGGTAGGGCTTTCTTT	CASSQATGRAFF
once	TRBD2	TRBV13	TRBJ2-7	TGTGCCAGCAGCGCAGGCGGGGGGGGAACCTACGAGCAGTACTTC	CASSAGGGGTYEQYF
-	-	TRBV18	TRBJ2-2	TGTGCCAGCGCCCCCGCGAGAGGAGACACCGGGGAGCTGTTTTTT	CASAPARGDTGELFF
-	-	TRBV24-1	TRBJ1-2	TGTGCCACCAGTGATTTCCTCAACTATGGCTACACCTTC	CATSDFLNYGYTF
-	-	TRBV5-1	TRBJ1-4	TGCGCCAGCAGCTTAGACAGGTCTCGGGGTGAAAAACTGTTTTTT	CASSLDRSRGEKLFF
-	-	TRBV6-2/TRBV6-3	TRBJ2-7	TGTGCCAGCAGTTATGGAGGGGGCGGACCCTACGAGCAGTACTTC	CASSYGGGGPYEQYF
-	-	TRBV6-5	TRBJ2-3	TGTGCCAGCAGACGTGACGAGACCAGGGATACGCAGTATTTT	CASRRDETRDTQYF
-	-	TRBV5-1	TRBJ1-2	TGCGCCAGCAGCTTTGGGGTCGGGGATGGCTACACCTTC	CASSFGVGDGYTF